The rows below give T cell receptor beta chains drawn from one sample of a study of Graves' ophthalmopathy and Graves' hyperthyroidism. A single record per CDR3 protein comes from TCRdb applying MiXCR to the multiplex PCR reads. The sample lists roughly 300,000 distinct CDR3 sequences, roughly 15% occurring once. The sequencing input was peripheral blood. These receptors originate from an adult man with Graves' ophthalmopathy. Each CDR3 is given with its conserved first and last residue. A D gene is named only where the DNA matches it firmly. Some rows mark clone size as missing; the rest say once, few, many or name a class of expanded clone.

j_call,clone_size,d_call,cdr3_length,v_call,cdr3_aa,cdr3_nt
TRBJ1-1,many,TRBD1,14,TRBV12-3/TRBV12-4,CASSWTGANTEAFF,TGTGCCAGCAGTTGGACAGGGGCTAACACTGAAGCTTTCTTT
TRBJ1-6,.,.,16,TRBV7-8,CASSLGSLPYNSPLHF,TGTGCCAGCAGCTTAGGTTCCCTCCCCTATAATTCACCCCTCCACTTT
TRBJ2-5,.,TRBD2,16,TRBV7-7,CASSLSNSGRAETQYF,TGTGCCAGCAGCTTATCTAATAGCGGGAGGGCCGAGACCCAGTACTTC
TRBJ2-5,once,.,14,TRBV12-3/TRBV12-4,CASSLGTARETQYF,TGTGCCAGCAGTTTGGGAACGGCACGAGAGACCCAGTACTTC
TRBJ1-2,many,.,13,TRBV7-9,CASSNREGYGYTF,TGTGCCAGCAGCAACAGGGAGGGCTATGGCTACACCTTC
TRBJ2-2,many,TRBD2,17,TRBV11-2,CASSYQVDLAVTGELFF,TGTGCCAGCAGCTATCAAGTGGATCTAGCGGTAACCGGGGAGCTGTTTTTT
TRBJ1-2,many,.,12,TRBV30,CAWSAGLYGYTF,TGTGCCTGGAGTGCGGGGCTCTATGGCTACACCTTC
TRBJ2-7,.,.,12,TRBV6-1,CASKEGDRPQYF,TGTGCCAGCAAAGAGGGCGACAGACCTCAGTACTTC
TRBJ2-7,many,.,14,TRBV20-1,CSAGPGRFSYEQYF,TGCAGTGCTGGACCGGGGCGGTTCTCCTACGAGCAGTACTTC
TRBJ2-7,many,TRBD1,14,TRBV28,CASSNYGTDYEQYF,TGTGCCAGCAGCAACTACGGGACAGACTACGAGCAGTACTTC
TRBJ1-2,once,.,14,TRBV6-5,CASSSFGEGDGYTF,TGTGCCAGCAGTTCCTTTGGGGAGGGCGATGGCTACACCTTC
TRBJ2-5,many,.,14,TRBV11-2,CASSKTDGQETQYF,TGTGCCAGCAGCAAGACGGACGGCCAAGAGACCCAGTACTTC
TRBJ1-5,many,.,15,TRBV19,CASSIGGDRNQPQHF,TGTGCCAGTAGTATAGGCGGCGACAGGAATCAGCCCCAGCATTTT
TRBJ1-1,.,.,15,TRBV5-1,CASSQRGSGGTEAFF,TGCGCCAGCAGTCAAAGGGGGAGTGGCGGCACTGAAGCTTTCTTT
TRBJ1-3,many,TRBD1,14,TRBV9,CASSPRTGGDTIYF,TGTGCCAGCAGCCCGCGGACAGGGGGTGACACCATATATTTT
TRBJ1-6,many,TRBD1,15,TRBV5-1,CASSLEGQGGSPLHF,TGCGCCAGCAGCTTGGAGGGACAGGGCGGCTCACCCCTCCACTTT
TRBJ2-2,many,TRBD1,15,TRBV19,CASSLYIQGTGELFF,TGTGCCAGTAGTCTATACATACAGGGGACCGGGGAGCTGTTTTTT
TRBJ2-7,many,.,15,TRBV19,CASSAAGTPTYEQYF,TGTGCCAGTAGTGCGGCCGGGACACCAACCTACGAGCAGTACTTC
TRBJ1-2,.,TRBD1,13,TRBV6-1,CASSPTGRPGYTF,TGTGCCAGCAGTCCGACAGGGCGTCCGGGCTACACCTTC
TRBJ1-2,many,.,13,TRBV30,CAWKKGSSYGYTF,TGTGCCTGGAAGAAGGGAAGTAGCTATGGCTACACCTTC
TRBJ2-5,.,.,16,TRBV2,CASFPGLGRGEETQYF,TGTGCCAGCTTCCCCGGGCTGGGCAGGGGAGAAGAGACCCAGTACTTC
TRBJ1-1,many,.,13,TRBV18,CASSPKMNTEAFF,TGTGCCAGCTCACCCAAGATGAACACTGAAGCTTTCTTT
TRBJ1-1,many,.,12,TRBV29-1,CSGRQVNTEAFF,TGCAGCGGTAGACAGGTGAACACTGAAGCTTTCTTT
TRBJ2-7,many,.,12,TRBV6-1,CASSDWSREQYF,TGTGCCAGCAGTGATTGGAGCCGGGAGCAGTACTTC
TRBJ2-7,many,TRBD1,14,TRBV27,CASSTGGGWYEQYF,TGTGCCAGCAGCACAGGGGGCGGGTGGTACGAGCAGTACTTC
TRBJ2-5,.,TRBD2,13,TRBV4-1,CARSRLAVETQYF,TGCGCCAGAAGCCGTCTAGCGGTGGAGACACAGTACTTC
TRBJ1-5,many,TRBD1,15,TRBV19,CASSPTGGVGQPQHF,TGTGCCAGTAGCCCGACAGGGGGAGTGGGGCAGCCCCAGCATTTT
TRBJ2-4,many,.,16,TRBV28,CASSLMGLGRLNIQYF,TGTGCCAGCAGTCTTATGGGTTTGGGCCGTTTGAACATTCAGTACTTC
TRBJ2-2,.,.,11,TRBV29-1,CSAKNTGELFF,TGCAGCGCCAAGAACACCGGGGAGCTGTTTTTT
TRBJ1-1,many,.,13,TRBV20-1,CSARVGALTEAFF,TGCAGTGCTAGAGTGGGGGCGTTAACTGAAGCTTTCTTT
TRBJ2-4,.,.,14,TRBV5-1,CASSSTVAKNIQYF,TGCGCCAGCAGCTCGACAGTAGCCAAAAACATTCAGTACTTC